This is a list of T cell receptor beta chains from one sample in a study of cytomegalovirus exposure and HLA in healthy donors. Profiled with immunoSEQ multiplex PCR; TCRdb holds only in-frame clones, not every one. The sample includes tens of thousands of clones, approximately 71% of them seen just once. Source material: PBMCs. Receptors originate from a man aged 25-40 years in good health and CMV-seronegative. Each CDR3 is given with its conserved first and last residue. Each record gives: V gene, D gene, J gene, clone size, CDR3 protein, CDR3 DNA. The D gene is left open where the match is weak. Size is omitted from some rows. Given values are once, few, many or a class for expanded clones.

TRBV4-3	TRBD1	TRBJ1-2	NA	CASSQRVLADRGNYGYTF	TGCGCCAGCAGCCAAAGAGTGTTGGCGGACAGGGGTAACTATGGCTACACCTTC
TRBV7-8	NA	TRBJ2-3	NA	CASSPLGGRTDTQYF	TGTGCCAGCAGCCCCTTGGGGGGACGCACAGATACGCAGTATTTT
TRBV28	TRBD1	TRBJ2-3	NA	CASSLIQGAGDTQYF	TGTGCCAGCAGTTTAATACAGGGGGCCGGAGATACGCAGTATTTT
TRBV12-5	NA	TRBJ1-1	NA	CASGLGTGTEAFF	TGTGCTAGTGGTTTGGGGACGGGAACTGAAGCTTTCTTT
TRBV6-6	NA	TRBJ1-5	NA	CASIGQHSNQPQHF	TGTGCCAGCATCGGACAGCATAGCAATCAGCCCCAGCATTTT
TRBV4-3	TRBD1	TRBJ2-2	once	CASSQGRQGGPGELFF	TGCGCCAGCAGCCAGGGCAGACAGGGGGGGCCCGGGGAGCTGTTTTTT
TRBV5-1	NA	TRBJ2-2	NA	CASSLGPDAGELFF	TGCGCCAGCAGCTTGGGCCCCGATGCGGGGGAGCTGTTTTTT
TRBV5-1	NA	TRBJ2-3	NA	CASSFRDSSTDTQYF	TGCGCCAGCAGCTTTCGTGACAGTAGCACAGATACGCAGTATTTT
TRBV7-9	TRBD1	TRBJ1-1	NA	CASSSDREGWTEAFF	TGTGCCAGCAGCTCAGACAGGGAAGGATGGACTGAAGCTTTCTTT
TRBV29-1	TRBD1	TRBJ1-2	NA	CSVSGQSYGYTF	TGCAGCGTATCGGGACAGTCCTATGGCTACACCTTC
TRBV7-9	NA	TRBJ1-1	NA	CASTLMSGGTEAFF	TGTGCCAGCACCTTGATGTCGGGTGGCACTGAAGCTTTCTTT
TRBV5-1	TRBD2	TRBJ2-7	few	CASKRETAYEQYF	TGCGCCAGCAAGCGGGAGACGGCCTACGAGCAGTACTTC
TRBV14	NA	TRBJ1-2	few	CASSQANRNYGYTF	TGTGCCAGCAGCCAAGCCAACAGAAACTATGGCTACACCTTC
TRBV29-1	TRBD1	TRBJ1-1	NA	CSVMGQGVTEAFF	TGCAGCGTTATGGGACAGGGAGTAACTGAAGCTTTCTTT
TRBV6-5	NA	TRBJ1-2	few	CASSYGLPNYGYTF	TGTGCCAGCAGTTACGGGCTCCCTAACTATGGCTACACCTTC
TRBV7-2	TRBD2	TRBJ2-4	NA	CASSLVAGEGNIQYF	TGTGCCAGCAGCTTAGTGGCGGGAGAGGGAAACATTCAGTACTTC
TRBV6-5	TRBD1	TRBJ2-2	NA	CASRRDRDTGELFF	TGTGCCAGCAGACGGGACAGGGACACCGGGGAGCTGTTTTTT